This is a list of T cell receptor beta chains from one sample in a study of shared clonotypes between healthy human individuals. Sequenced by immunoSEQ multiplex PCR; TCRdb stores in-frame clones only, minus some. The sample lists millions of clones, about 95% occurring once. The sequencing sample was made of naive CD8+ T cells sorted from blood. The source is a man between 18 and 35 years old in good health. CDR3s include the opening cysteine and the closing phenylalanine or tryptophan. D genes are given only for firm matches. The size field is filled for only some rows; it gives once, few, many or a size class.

TGTGCCAGCAGCGTAGGAGGTAGCCGAACCGAGACCCAGTACTTC,CASSVGGSRTETQYF,TRBJ2-5,TRBV9,NA,NA
TGTGCCAGCAGCCACCCTCCCCCTGAGCAGTTCTTC,CASSHPPPEQFF,TRBJ2-1,TRBV5-6,NA,once
TGTGCCATCAGTGAGTCGGGCAGCAACTACGAGCAGTACTTC,CAISESGSNYEQYF,TRBJ2-7,TRBV10-3,NA,NA
TGCGCCAGCAGCCAAGCCCTGACAGGGATATCACCCCTCCACTTT,CASSQALTGISPLHF,TRBJ1-6,TRBV10-2,TRBD1,NA
TGTGCCAGCAGCTTCCCCCAAAAAAAAGCGAACACCGGGGAGCTGTTTTTT,CASSFPQKKANTGELFF,TRBJ2-2,TRBV7-9,NA,NA
TGTGCCAGCAGGGTGGTAACTAATGAAAAACTGTTTTTT,CASRVVTNEKLFF,TRBJ1-4,TRBV6-5,NA,NA
TGTGCCAGTACACATTTTATTTCGGACTATGGCTACACCTTC,CASTHFISDYGYTF,TRBJ1-2,TRBV19,NA,NA
TGTGCCAGCAGTTTTATACAGGGAAACACTGAAGCTTTCTTT,CASSFIQGNTEAFF,TRBJ1-1,TRBV28,NA,NA
TGTGCCAGCAGCTTGGAAGATTATAGCAATCAGCCCCAGCATTTT,CASSLEDYSNQPQHF,TRBJ1-5,TRBV5-5,NA,NA
TGTGCCAGCAGTTTTCTTGGATCCTATGGCTACACCTTC,CASSFLGSYGYTF,TRBJ1-2,TRBV27,NA,NA
TGTGCCAGCAGGACGGGAACAGGCGGCAATCAGCCCCAGCATTTT,CASRTGTGGNQPQHF,TRBJ1-5,TRBV6-4,NA,NA
TGTGCCAGCAGTTACTTCGGGGGAGCGGAGCAGTTCTTC,CASSYFGGAEQFF,TRBJ2-1,TRBV6-5,NA,NA
TGTGCCAGCAGTTACGGGGACCAAGAGACCCAGTACTTC,CASSYGDQETQYF,TRBJ2-5,TRBV6-6,NA,NA
TGTGCCAGCAGCTTGGGCGACGACTATGGCTACACCTTC,CASSLGDDYGYTF,TRBJ1-2,TRBV5-6,NA,NA
TGTGCCAGCAGCTTCCTAGACGGTGGAAACACCATATATTTT,CASSFLDGGNTIYF,TRBJ1-3,TRBV7-2,NA,once
TGTGCCAGCAGTTCCACCCTAGCGGGTTCCTACAATGAGCAGTTCTTC,CASSSTLAGSYNEQFF,TRBJ2-1,TRBV27,TRBD2,once
TGTGCCAGCAGTTTATTTGGACGGAGCTCCTACGAGCAGTACTTC,CASSLFGRSSYEQYF,TRBJ2-7,TRBV28,NA,NA
TGTGCCAGCAGCCACGCCGACAGGGCCTTCGAGCAGTACTTC,CASSHADRAFEQYF,TRBJ2-7,TRBV5-4,TRBD1,NA
TGTGCCAGCAGCTTGTATTCTAGCAATCAGCCCCAGCATTTT,CASSLYSSNQPQHF,TRBJ1-5,TRBV5-6,NA,NA
TGTGCCAGCAGCCTACAGGGGGCTTTCACTGAAGCTTTCTTT,CASSLQGAFTEAFF,TRBJ1-1,TRBV6-6,TRBD1,NA